Following are 17 T cell receptor beta chains from one sample sequenced in a study of T cells after yellow fever vaccination. TCRdb recomputed calls from the 5' RACE reads with MiXCR, one row per CDR3 protein. The sample records fewer than 350,000 distinct CDR3 sequences, about 3.5% being singletons. Source: PBMCs, taken on the day of the yellow fever booster vaccination. Receptor source: a man aged 18 to 29 who received the YFV17D yellow fever vaccine.

The chain links TRBV6-6 to TRBJ2-2, with TRBD1 identical over 9 bases. Germline V gives CDR1 MNHNY, CDR2 SVGAGI (reference sequence). There are 15 residues in the CDR3. The ends lost 0 bases at V and 7 bases at J; junction bases unmatched: 3. DNA for the CDR3: TGTGCCAGCAGTTACTCCGGACAGGGGATCGGGGAGCTGTTTTTT. Translation: CASSYSGQGIGELFF.

This clonotype was recorded at least ten times. The rearrangement joins TRBV7-3 to TRBJ2-1; 14 bases are shared with TRBD2. Losses at the gene ends were 5 bases for V and 7 bases for J; bases not matched to a gene: 4. Germline V gene sequence: CDR1 SGHTA, CDR2 FQGTGA. CDR3 length equals 15 residues. Here the CDR3 DNA reads TGTGCCAGCAGCCCCAGACTAGCGGGGGGGAATGAGCAGTTCTTC. The encoded protein is CASSPRLAGGNEQFF.

This clonotype occurred many times. V and J are TRBV5-1 and TRBJ2-1; 8 bases align to TRBD1. Germline assignment: CDR1 SGHRS and CDR2 YFSETQ. The CDR3 consists of 15 residues. V was pared by 0 bases and J by 3 bases, with 2 bases of the junction left unmatched. Here the CDR3 reads CASSLADRGYNEQFF. In DNA form, the CDR3 reads TGCGCCAGCAGCTTGGCAGACAGGGGCTACAATGAGCAGTTCTTC.

This clonotype was observed many times. The chain has TRBV6-5 and TRBJ2-1; the D gene is possibly TRBD2 (6 bases). The CDR3 length is 16 residues. V was shortened by 6 bases and J by 9 bases, with 24 bases between the two germline ends. Germline V gene sequence: CDR1 MNHEY, CDR2 SVGAGI. The CDR3 reads CASSRAGLTYRGEQFF. The CDR3 DNA sequence: TGTGCCAGCAGCCGGGCGGGACTTACCTACCGCGGTGAGCAGTTCTTC.

This clonotype was counted between two and nine times. The chain links TRBV24-1 to TRBJ2-1, with 9 bases matching TRBD2. Germline V lookup: CDR1 KGHDR, CDR2 SFDVKD. This CDR3 is 18 amino acids long. The junction had 14 bases not matched to a gene; V was cut back by 2 bases and J by 7 bases. The CDR3 region has the DNA TGTGCCACCAGTGATTCGCGTAGCGGGGGCCCCCTTGTTAATGAGCAGTTCTTC. Translation: CATSDSRSGGPLVNEQFF.

This clonotype was counted many times. This chain uses TRBV5-4 with TRBJ2-5; D not resolved. Germline assignment: CDR1 SGHNT and CDR2 YYREEE (reference sequence). V shed 5 bases and J shed 3 bases, with 11 bases lying between them. The CDR3 covers 13 residues. For the CDR3, the DNA is TGTGCCAGCAGAGGAGCGAACGAAGAGACCCAGTACTTC. Translating it yields CASRGANEETQYF.

There are many counts of this clonotype. The chain couples TRBV19 to TRBJ2-1; 8 bases match TRBD2. CDR3 size: 14 residues. CDR1 and CDR2 (germline): LNHDA, SQIVND (reference sequence). V dropped 9 bases and J dropped 7; count of bases not matched to a gene: 11. CDR3 in amino acids: CASVPGPGGNEQFF. CDR3 bases: TGTGCCAGCGTCCCGGGGCCGGGGGGGAATGAGCAGTTCTTC.

This clonotype was seen a few times. The chain carries TRBV4-1 and TRBJ1-4, with D uncertain. CDR3 length equals 13 residues. The V gene's germline CDR1 is MGHRA and CDR2 YSYEKL. Deletions cut 10 bases from V and 3 bases from J, with 12 bases between. This chain's CDR3 is CATRVMPNEKLFF. The CDR3 coding sequence is TGCGCCACCCGGGTCATGCCTAATGAAAAACTGTTTTTT.

This clonotype was observed at least ten times. V gene TRBV7-9 combines with J gene TRBJ2-6; 8 nucleotides match TRBD1. V lost 6 bases and J lost 2; bases outside the gene matches: 9. The germline CDR1 and CDR2 sequences are SEHNR and FQNEAQ (reference sequence). This CDR3 spans 17 amino acids. CDR3 protein: CASRRTGQGAGANVLTF. The CDR3 coding sequence is TGTGCCAGCAGAAGGACAGGGCAGGGGGCTGGGGCCAACGTCCTGACTTTC.

This clonotype was detected many times. This chain links TRBV30 with TRBJ2-1; a weak D match, TRBD2 (6 bases). This CDR3 comprises 13 residues. V dropped 5 bases and J dropped 1 base, with 9 bases sitting between them. Germline V lookup: CDR1 GTSNPN, CDR2 SVGIG (reference sequence). CDR3 loop: CAWSRESYNEQFF. The CDR3 DNA reads TGTGCCTGGTCCCGGGAGTCCTACAATGAGCAGTTCTTC.

This clonotype was counted at least ten times. The chain carries TRBV20-1 and TRBJ2-1; 12 bases are shared with TRBD1. Germline V CDR1 and CDR2: DFQATT, SNEGSKA (reference sequence). This CDR3 is built from 15 residues. V was clipped by 3 bases and J by 5 bases; unmatched bases: 5. CDR3 bases: TGCAGTGCTAGTCCGGGACAGGGGGCCAACAATGAGCAGTTCTTC. Translating gives CSASPGQGANNEQFF.

This clonotype occurred a few times. The V call is TRBV7-2, the J call TRBJ1-6; 7 bases map to TRBD1. With 8 bases clipped from V and 5 bases from J, the junction kept 6 bases outside the gene matches. The germline gives CDR1 SGHTA, CDR2 FQGNSA. This CDR3 contains 14 residues. CDR3 nucleotides: TGTGCCAGCGGCCGGGACAGAAATAATTCACCCCTCCACTTT. Translated: CASGRDRNNSPLHF.

The rearrangement joins TRBV11-2 to TRBJ1-1, with D perhaps TRBD1 (6 bases). Germline CDR1 reads SGHAT; CDR2 reads FQNNGV. V lost 5 bases and J 4 bases, leaving 14 bases between the germline ends. The CDR3 is made up of 14 amino acids. CDR3 amino acids: CASSRGGGGTEAFF. The DNA of the CDR3 is TGTGCCAGCAGCCGAGGAGGGGGGGGCACTGAAGCTTTCTTT.

Many counts were recorded for this clonotype. The rearrangement joins TRBV12-3 or TRBV12-4 to TRBJ2-5, with D possibly matching TRBD1 (6 bases). This CDR3 region has 13 residues. Trimming pared 6 bases from V and 5 bases from J, leaving 13 bases between. This chain's CDR3 is CASSGTPTETQYF. The CDR3 DNA reads TGTGCCAGCAGCGGGACACCGACGGAGACCCAGTACTTC.

This clonotype was found a few times. This chain joins TRBV5-1 and TRBJ1-6; D is possibly TRBD1 (6 bases). The CDR3 is 16 amino acids. CDR1 is SGHRS, CDR2 YFSETQ, per germline. Deletions cut 2 bases from V and 5 bases from J, with 14 bases between. CDR3 coding DNA: TGCGCCAGCAGCTTTGGGGGGGCGCAGAATAATTCACCCCTCCACTTT. Encoded protein: CASSFGGAQNNSPLHF.

This clonotype was recorded many times. The rearrangement uses TRBV20-1 and TRBJ2-1; no definite D call. Trimming took 5 bases from V and 5 from J, leaving 10 bases between them. The germline V gene has CDR1 DFQATT and CDR2 SNEGSKA (reference sequence). CDR3 length equals 12 residues. The DNA for the CDR3 is TGCAGTGCTTGGAAGGTAAACAATGAGCAGTTCTTC. Protein sequence: CSAWKVNNEQFF.

The chain carries TRBV20-1 and TRBJ1-1, with D possibly being TRBD1 (6 bases). Germline CDR1 DFQATT, CDR2 SNEGSKA (reference sequence). The CDR3 runs 15 residues. With 6 bases removed from V and 1 base from J, the gap between germline ends came to 18 bases. CDR3 nucleotides: TGCAGTGCCAGACAAGGCCTAGGGGGGAACACTGAAGCTTTCTTT. Protein: CSARQGLGGNTEAFF.